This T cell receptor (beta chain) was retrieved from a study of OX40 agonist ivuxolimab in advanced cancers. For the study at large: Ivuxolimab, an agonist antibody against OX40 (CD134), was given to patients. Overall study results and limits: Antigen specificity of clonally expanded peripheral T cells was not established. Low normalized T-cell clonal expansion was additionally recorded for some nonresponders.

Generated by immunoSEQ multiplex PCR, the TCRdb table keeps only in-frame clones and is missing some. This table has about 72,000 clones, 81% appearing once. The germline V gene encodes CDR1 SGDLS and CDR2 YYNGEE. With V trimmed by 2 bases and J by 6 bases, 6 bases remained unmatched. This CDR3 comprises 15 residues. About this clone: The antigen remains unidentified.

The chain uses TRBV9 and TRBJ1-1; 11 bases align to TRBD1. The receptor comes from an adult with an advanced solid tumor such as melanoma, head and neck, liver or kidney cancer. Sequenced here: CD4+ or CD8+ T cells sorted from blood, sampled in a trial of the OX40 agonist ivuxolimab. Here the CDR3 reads CASSVGQGARAEAFF. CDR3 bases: TGTGCCAGCAGCGTCGGACAGGGGGCCAGGGCTGAAGCTTTCTTT.